A single sample gave rise to the 27 T cell receptor beta chains below, sequenced in a study of blood T cell repertoires in COVID-19. Data came from immunoSEQ multiplex PCR; TCRdb stores just in-frame clones and leaves some out. The sample lists a few hundred thousand clones, more than 70% occurring once. Sample: peripheral blood. The receptors stem from a woman aged 25 to 39 with COVID-19, enrolled during active disease.

The V call is TRBV7-9, the J call TRBJ2-1, with TRBD2 matching 15 bases. After removal of 0 bases from V and 5 bases from J, the junction contained 5 bases not matched to a gene. In germline, CDR1 is SEHNR, CDR2 FQNEAQ (reference sequence). The CDR3 has 18 residues. The CDR3 here is CASSLALGLAGGNNEQFF. DNA of the CDR3: TGTGCCAGCAGCTTAGCGCTCGGACTAGCGGGAGGGAACAATGAGCAGTTCTTC.

The chain uses TRBV18 and TRBJ2-5, with D possibly TRBD1 on 6 matching bases. CDR3 length equals 13 residues. The V end lost 4 bases, the J end lost 1 base, and 7 bases lay between the germline ends. Germline lookup yields CDR1 KGHSH and CDR2 LQKENI. This CDR3 reads CASSQGVQETQYF. For the CDR3, the DNA is TGTGCCAGCTCACAGGGGGTCCAAGAGACCCAGTACTTC.

The chain is built from TRBV2 and TRBJ2-7, with 7 bases that match TRBD1. The germline V gene encodes CDR1 SNHLY and CDR2 FYNNEI. V trimming: 6 bases; J trimming: 3 bases; junction bases outside the gene matches: 5. CDR3 length equals 13 residues. The CDR3 spells CASRLNRGYEQYF. The CDR3 DNA sequence: TGTGCCAGCAGGCTCAACAGGGGCTACGAGCAGTACTTC.

The genes are TRBV6-6 and TRBJ1-6, with 8 bases lining up with TRBD1. V shed 6 bases, J shed 0 bases, and the junction held 16 bases outside the gene matches. From germline, CDR1 is MNHNY and CDR2 SVGAGI (reference sequence). The CDR3 contains 20 residues. CDR3 in DNA: TGTGCCAGCAGCCCCTGGACAGGGAGGGCTTTAAGCTCCTATAATTCACCCCTCCACTTT. It codes for CASSPWTGRALSSYNSPLHF.

The chain combines TRBV9 with TRBJ2-2; TRBD2 aligns across 7 bases. V dropped 3 bases and J dropped 8; count of bases not matched to a gene: 13. The CDR3 consists of 16 residues. Germline CDR1 reads SGDLS; CDR2 reads YYNGEE. The CDR3 reads CASSAGGGRALGELFF. The CDR3 DNA sequence: TGTGCCAGCAGCGCAGGCGGAGGGAGGGCCTTGGGGGAGCTGTTTTTT.

The chain couples TRBV30 to TRBJ2-5; perhaps TRBD1 as D (6 bases). The CDR3 totals 14 residues. Germline CDR1 GTSNPN, CDR2 SVGIG (reference sequence). The germline V and J ends were trimmed by 2 bases and 7 bases, with 17 bases remaining between them. In nucleotides, the CDR3 is TGTGCCTGGAGTTTCCAGGGGTCGTTTGGGACCCAGTACTTC. Encoded protein: CAWSFQGSFGTQYF.

The V and J genes are TRBV19 and TRBJ2-7, with D possibly being TRBD1 (6 bases). Germline CDR1 is LNHDA and CDR2 is SQIVND (reference sequence). Trimming cost V 1 base and J 6 bases, with 16 bases left between them. This CDR3 comprises 15 residues. The CDR3 DNA is TGTGCCAGTAGTATAGGTTTATCGAACAGGGCCGAGCAGTACGTC. Translation gives CASSIGLSNRAEQYV.

The chain carries TRBV19 and TRBJ1-1; D perhaps matches TRBD1 (5 bases). CDR3 size: 12 residues. V dropped 1 base and J dropped 7 bases, with 7 bases sitting between them. The germline V gene has CDR1 LNHDA and CDR2 SQIVND (reference sequence). The CDR3 loop is CASSIGGLEAFF. As DNA, the CDR3 is TGTGCCAGTAGTATAGGGGGACTTGAAGCTTTCTTT.

This sequence joins TRBV19 and TRBJ2-2; D is uncertain. V was trimmed by 6 bases and J by 5 bases, leaving 10 bases between them. CDR3 length: 13 amino acids. Germline loops: CDR1 LNHDA, CDR2 SQIVND (reference sequence). The CDR3 DNA is TGTGCCAGTAGACTTGTTAGTACCGGGGAGCTGTTTTTT. Protein product: CASRLVSTGELFF.

The rearrangement links TRBV13 to TRBJ2-2; perhaps TRBD2 as D (6 bases). Germline assignment: CDR1 PRHDT and CDR2 FYEKMQ (reference sequence). The V and J ends lost 5 bases and 6 bases respectively, with 16 bases between them. This CDR3 comprises 15 residues. CDR3 sequence (DNA): TGTGCCAGCAGCCCAGGAGGGAGCTCGGCCGGGGAGCTGTTTTTT. It encodes CASSPGGSSAGELFF.

Comment on this clone: Other nucleotide sequences in the sample specify the same CDR3. This chain uses TRBV7-2 with TRBJ1-5; D uncertain. The CDR3 has 13 residues. Trimming pared 1 base from V and 5 bases from J, leaving 6 bases between. Germline-derived CDR1 and CDR2 are SGHTA and FQGNSA. This CDR3 is CASSLGRDQPQHF. DNA of the CDR3: TGTGCCAGCAGCTTAGGCCGGGATCAGCCCCAGCATTTT.

This chain connects TRBV6-2 or TRBV6-3 to TRBJ2-1, with 10 bases matching TRBD2. The ends lost 3 bases at V and 0 bases at J; junction bases unmatched: 2. The CDR3 consists of 16 residues. CDR1 is MNHEY, CDR2 SVGEGT, per germline. Here the CDR3 DNA reads TGTGCCAGCAGTTATTCTAGCGGGGGCTCCTACAATGAGCAGTTCTTC. Translating gives CASSYSSGGSYNEQFF.

The rearrangement joins TRBV2 to TRBJ2-3; TRBD1 agrees at 10 bases. With V trimmed by 1 base and J by 4 bases, 8 bases remained unmatched. Per germline, CDR1 SNHLY and CDR2 FYNNEI. The CDR3 totals 17 residues. This CDR3 is CASSEGVRQGAADTQYF. CDR3 sequence (DNA): TGTGCCAGCAGTGAAGGGGTTCGACAGGGGGCAGCAGATACGCAGTATTTT.

The rearrangement joins TRBV2 to TRBJ1-1; 9 bases agree with TRBD1. V shed 6 bases, J shed 1 base, and the junction held 6 bases outside the gene matches. CDR1 is SNHLY and CDR2 is FYNNEI in the germline V gene. This CDR3 has 15 amino acids. CDR3 nucleotides: TGTGCCAGCAGCTTACTACAGGGGGCGAACACTGAAGCTTTCTTT. Translating it yields CASSLLQGANTEAFF. The full variable domain, rest sourced from reference TRBV2 and TRBJ1-1, is EPEVTQTPSHQVTQMGQEVILRCVPISNHLYFYWYRQILGQKVEFLVSFYNNEISEKSEIFDDQFSVERPDGSNFTLKIRSTKLEDSAMYFCASSLLQGANTEAFFGQGTRLTVV.

The CDR3 region has the DNA TGCGCCAGCAGCTTGGAGCCTACAGATACGCAGTATTTT. This gives the protein CASSLEPTDTQYF. V usage is TRBV5-1 and J usage is TRBJ2-3; D is ambiguous. Trimming cost V 0 bases and J 3 bases, with 5 bases left between them. Germline V gene data show CDR1 as SGHRS and CDR2 as YFSETQ. CDR3 length: 13 residues.

The V call is TRBV18, the J call TRBJ1-2; possible D gene TRBD1, 5 bases. The CDR3 runs to 14 residues. V shed 3 bases and J shed 0 bases, with 8 bases lying between them. From germline, CDR1 is KGHSH and CDR2 LQKENI. The CDR3 spells CASSPAGTNYGYTF. CDR3 nucleotides: TGTGCCAGCTCACCGGCAGGGACTAACTATGGCTACACCTTC.

V is TRBV18 and J is TRBJ2-7, with D possibly TRBD1 on 5 matching bases. Trimming stripped 3 bases from V and 2 bases from J, with 14 bases between. The length of the CDR3 is 15 residues. Germline assignment: CDR1 KGHSH and CDR2 LQKENI. The DNA of the CDR3 is TGTGCCAGCTCACCGAACAGGCCTCCCACCTACGAGCAGTACGTC. This encodes CASSPNRPPTYEQYV.

The genes are TRBV12-3 or TRBV12-4 and TRBJ2-3; a possible D gene is TRBD2 (5 bases). The V and J ends lost 0 bases and 4 bases respectively, with 5 bases between them. The CDR3 extends over 13 amino acids. For the CDR3, the DNA is TGTGCCAGCAGTTTAGCGGGAGCAGATACGCAGTATTTT. Translating it yields CASSLAGADTQYF.

The chain recombines TRBV13 with TRBJ1-2; TRBD1 matches 9 bases. J lost 3 bases, V lost 5 bases, and 10 bases had no gene match. The CDR3 extends over 16 amino acids. Germline-derived CDR1 and CDR2 are PRHDT and FYEKMQ (reference sequence). The CDR3 spells CASSLRRTGGYYGYTF. The CDR3 DNA follows: TGTGCCAGCAGCCTCAGAAGAACAGGGGGCTACTATGGCTACACCTTC.

The chain uses TRBV5-4 and TRBJ1-4; 8 bases are a match to TRBD1. CDR1 SGHNT and CDR2 YYREEE come from the germline V gene (reference sequence). The CDR3 runs 17 residues. Trimming at V came to 4 bases and at J to 5 bases, leaving 13 bases not matched to a gene. The CDR3 region is CASSRGISTGANEKLFF. The CDR3 DNA sequence: TGTGCCAGCAGCAGAGGAATTTCGACAGGGGCAAATGAAAAACTGTTTTTT.

V gene TRBV30 combines with J gene TRBJ2-7; TRBD2 matches 9 bases. V dropped 0 bases and J dropped 6; count of bases not matched to a gene: 3. CDR3 size: 13 residues. Germline V gives CDR1 GTSNPN, CDR2 SVGIG (reference sequence). CDR3 amino acids: CAWSVQAGGEQYV. CDR3 bases: TGTGCCTGGAGTGTACAAGCGGGAGGCGAGCAGTACGTC.

The V call is TRBV2, the J call TRBJ2-7; 9 nucleotides agree with TRBD2. CDR3 length equals 13 residues. Unmatched junction bases numbered 3, after V lost 9 bases and J lost 0 bases. Looked up from germline, CDR1 is SNHLY and CDR2 is FYNNEI. The DNA of the CDR3 is TGTGCCAGGGGCGGGGGGGCCTCCTACGAGCAGTACTTC. Protein sequence: CARGGGASYEQYF.

This chain connects TRBV3-1 (or the pseudogene TRBV3-2) to TRBJ2-1; 12 bases line up with TRBD1. The CDR3 contains 16 residues. V shed 4 bases and J 8 bases; nucleotides not matched to a gene: 9. Per germline, CDR1 LGHDT and CDR2 YNNKEL (reference sequence). The CDR3 DNA reads TGTGCCAGCAGCCCAACCGGGACAGGGGGCTTCGATGAGCAGTTCTTC. This codes for CASSPTGTGGFDEQFF.

The chain recombines TRBV6-5 with TRBJ2-7; D not resolved. Germline-derived CDR1 and CDR2 are MNHEY and SVGAGI. Deletions cut 6 bases from V and 2 bases from J, with 11 bases between. The CDR3 is 13 residues long. CDR3 protein: CASRSPGTYEQYV. In DNA, the CDR3 is TGTGCCAGCAGATCTCCAGGTACCTACGAGCAGTACGTC.

The chain combines TRBV11-2 with TRBJ2-7; D is uncertain. Germline lookup yields CDR1 SGHAT and CDR2 FQNNGV. Deletions cut 4 bases from V and 7 bases from J, with 26 bases between. The CDR3 is made up of 17 amino acids. The CDR3 spells CASSSRLTVPIVREQYV. The CDR3 bases are TGTGCCAGCAGCTCCCGCCTTACAGTTCCGATTGTTAGGGAGCAGTACGTC.

The chain is built from TRBV9 and TRBJ2-5, with 7 nucleotides matching TRBD2. Germline assignment: CDR1 SGDLS and CDR2 YYNGEE. The junction had 0 bases not matched to a gene; V was cut back by 5 bases and J by 2 bases. The CDR3 is made up of 12 amino acids. The chain's CDR3 is CASRGGQETQYF. The CDR3 bases are TGTGCCAGCAGGGGGGGGCAAGAGACCCAGTACTTC.

This chain connects TRBV5-1 to TRBJ2-2; 10 bases match TRBD2. The CDR3 contains 17 residues. The J segment lost 5 bases and the V segment lost 2 bases, leaving 9 bases of the junction unmatched. CDR1 and CDR2 from the germline V gene are SGHRS and YFSETQ. CDR3: CASSFYQRGGRTGELFF. CDR3 DNA: TGCGCCAGCAGCTTTTATCAGCGGGGGGGCCGTACCGGGGAGCTGTTTTTT.